This is a list of T cell receptor beta chains from one sample in a study of CD8 T cells in ankylosing spondylitis. TCRdb processed the 5' RACE reads anew with MiXCR; each CDR3 protein has one entry. The sample contains roughly 670,000 distinct CDR3 sequences, 15% to 20% of which appear only once. The sequenced material came from blood, either unsorted or a sorted T cell fraction (not recorded which). The receptors come from a male donor with ankylosing spondylitis. The CDR3 runs from the conserved cysteine through the conserved F or W. Each record gives: V gene, J gene, D gene, clone size, CDR3 DNA, CDR3 protein. A D gene is named only where the DNA matches it firmly. Rows may omit the clone size; those that give it use once, few, many or a size class.

V gene: TRBV11-1; J gene: TRBJ2-5; D gene: .; clone size: .; CDR3 DNA: TGTGCCAGCAGCTCCCGGGACGACCATGTGGCCCAGTACTTC; CDR3 protein: CASSSRDDHVAQYF
V gene: TRBV12-3/TRBV12-4; J gene: TRBJ2-4; D gene: TRBD2; clone size: few; CDR3 DNA: TGTGCCAGCAGACTAGCGGGGGCCAAAAACATTCAGTACTTC; CDR3 protein: CASRLAGAKNIQYF
V gene: TRBV12-3/TRBV12-4; J gene: TRBJ2-2; D gene: TRBD2; clone size: many; CDR3 DNA: TGTGCCAGCAGTTTTAGCGGGGACAACACCGGGGAGCTGTTTTTT; CDR3 protein: CASSFSGDNTGELFF
V gene: TRBV4-2; J gene: TRBJ2-7; D gene: TRBD1; clone size: .; CDR3 DNA: TGTGCCAGCAGCCCCTCGGGACAGGGGGCGCAAGAGCAGTACTTC; CDR3 protein: CASSPSGQGAQEQYF
V gene: TRBV10-3; J gene: TRBJ2-1; D gene: TRBD2; clone size: few; CDR3 DNA: TGTGCCATCAGTGAGTCTGGGACTAGCTCCTACAATGAGCAGTTCTTC; CDR3 protein: CAISESGTSSYNEQFF
V gene: TRBV4-3; J gene: TRBJ2-3; D gene: TRBD2; clone size: few; CDR3 DNA: TGCGCCAGCAGCCAGGGACTAGAACGCACAGATACGCAGTATTTT; CDR3 protein: CASSQGLERTDTQYF
V gene: TRBV9; J gene: TRBJ1-3; D gene: .; clone size: few; CDR3 DNA: TGTGCCAGCAGCGTATCCAGGGGTCCTGGAAACACCATATATTTT; CDR3 protein: CASSVSRGPGNTIYF
V gene: TRBV4-1; J gene: TRBJ2-1; D gene: TRBD2; clone size: .; CDR3 DNA: TGCGCCAGCAGCCCTCGGCTATTAGTGGAAGCGGGACCCCGGCCGTTCTTC; CDR3 protein: CASSPRLLVEAGPRPFF
V gene: TRBV29-1; J gene: TRBJ1-1; D gene: .; clone size: .; CDR3 DNA: TGCAGCGTTGACGATGGTTTGGGCACTGAAGCTTTCTTT; CDR3 protein: CSVDDGLGTEAFF
V gene: TRBV7-9; J gene: TRBJ1-6; D gene: TRBD1; clone size: many; CDR3 DNA: TGTGCCAGCAGCTTAGGGGACAGGGATTCACCCCTCCACTTT; CDR3 protein: CASSLGDRDSPLHF
V gene: TRBV6-5; J gene: TRBJ1-5; D gene: .; clone size: few; CDR3 DNA: TGTGCCACCATACTCCAACCAAGGTCCTATAGCAATCAGCCCCAGCATTTT; CDR3 protein: CATILQPRSYSNQPQHF
V gene: TRBV5-5; J gene: TRBJ1-6; D gene: .; clone size: .; CDR3 DNA: TGTGCCAGCAGCTTGGTCCTGGAGAATAATTCACCCCTCCACTTT; CDR3 protein: CASSLVLENNSPLHF
V gene: TRBV6-1; J gene: TRBJ1-6; D gene: TRBD1; clone size: .; CDR3 DNA: TGTGCCAGCAGTCGATCAATTGGGACAGGGAAGACCCTCCACTTT; CDR3 protein: CASSRSIGTGKTLHF
V gene: TRBV5-1; J gene: TRBJ2-3; D gene: .; clone size: .; CDR3 DNA: TGCGCCAGCAGCTTGGCGACTTGGGGCACAGATACGCAGTATTTT; CDR3 protein: CASSLATWGTDTQYF
V gene: TRBV7-3; J gene: TRBJ2-1; D gene: .; clone size: many; CDR3 DNA: TGTGCCAGCAGCGTCAACCGGGACGCCGACAAAGGCTTC; CDR3 protein: CASSVNRDADKGF